Listed here are 23 T cell receptor beta chains from one sample, sequenced in a study of OX40 agonist ivuxolimab in advanced cancers. Libraries were made using the immunoSEQ multiplex PCR assay. TCRdb obtained this table from immuneACCESS and retained in-frame rearrangements with V and J assigned. These tables miss some clones; where compared with another copy, unresolved V genes account for less than half of the shortfall, and the remainder is unexplained. Recorded for this sample are 20,000 to 30,000 clones; about 88% of them occurred a single time. The top ten hold 30% to 35% of the sample. The sample in question was CD4+ or CD8+ T cells sorted from blood, obtained in a trial of the OX40 agonist ivuxolimab. The receptors were gathered from an adult with an advanced solid tumor such as melanoma, head and neck, liver or kidney cancer.

This sequence joins TRBV11-2 and TRBJ2-7, with D unresolved. The CDR3 covers 11 residues. The V gene's germline CDR1 is SGHAT and CDR2 FQNNGV. Trimming left V 5 bases short and J 3 bases short, with 5 bases between. The CDR3 here is CASSIFYEQYF. CDR3 coding DNA: TGTGCCAGCAGCATTTTCTACGAGCAGTACTTC.

This clone has a single count. This chain joins TRBV29-1 and TRBJ2-1; the D gene is possibly TRBD1 (6 bases). The V gene's germline CDR1 is SQVTM and CDR2 ANQGSEA. Trimming stripped 3 bases from V and 4 bases from J, with 13 bases between. The CDR3 runs 14 residues. The CDR3 reads CSVERPGAYNEQFF. The CDR3 DNA reads TGCAGCGTTGAGCGACCAGGGGCGTACAATGAGCAGTTCTTC.

The chain couples TRBV27 to TRBJ1-1; 9 bases fit TRBD1. In germline, CDR1 is MNHEY, CDR2 SMNVEV (reference sequence). After removal of 2 bases from V and 6 bases from J, the junction contained 7 bases not matched to a gene. This CDR3 is built from 15 residues. The CDR3 spells CASSLRDRVLSEAFF. In DNA form, the CDR3 reads TGTGCCAGCAGTTTACGGGACAGGGTCCTCTCTGAAGCTTTCTTT.

This sequence joins TRBV10-3 and TRBJ1-2, with D perhaps TRBD1 (5 bases). This CDR3 spans 13 amino acids. In germline, CDR1 is ENHRY, CDR2 SYGVKD. V lost 4 bases to trimming and J lost 2 bases, with 8 bases between them. The CDR3 DNA reads as TGTGCCATCAGTGTTGCAGGGAACTATGGCTACACCTTC. Protein product: CAISVAGNYGYTF.

The chain employs TRBV6-5 and TRBJ1-4, with 8 bases that match TRBD1. The length of the CDR3 is 14 residues. V lost 4 bases, J lost 7 bases, and 5 bases stayed unmatched. Germline V gene data show CDR1 as MNHEY and CDR2 as SVGAGI. The CDR3 protein is CASSSPGGSEKLFF. The CDR3 DNA follows: TGTGCCAGCAGTTCGCCAGGGGGCAGTGAAAAACTGTTTTTT.

This chain connects TRBV19 to TRBJ1-1; 10 bases match TRBD1. This CDR3 has 15 amino acids. In germline, CDR1 is LNHDA, CDR2 SQIVND (reference sequence). The V gene end was trimmed by 5 bases and the J gene end by 3 bases; junction bases not matched to a gene: 6. DNA for the CDR3: TGTGCCAGTAGTCTGCGACAGGGGGCAGACACTGAAGCTTTCTTT. It codes for CASSLRQGADTEAFF. Using reference TRBV19 and TRBJ1-1 for the parts outside the CDR3, the full variable domain is DGGITQSPKYLFRKEGQNVTLSCEQNLNHDAMYWYRQDPGQGLRLIYYSQIVNDFQKGDIAEGYSVSREKKESFPLTVTSAQKNPTAFYLCASSLRQGADTEAFFGQGTRLTVV.

The chain has TRBV2 and TRBJ1-4; 8 nucleotides align to TRBD1. V dropped 6 bases and J dropped 8; count of bases not matched to a gene: 8. Germline V CDR1 and CDR2: SNHLY, FYNNEI. The CDR3 is 14 residues long. As DNA, the CDR3 is TGTGCCAGCAGCCCGACAGGGGTGGGCGAAAAACTGTTTTTT. Its translation: CASSPTGVGEKLFF.

The rearrangement links TRBV11-3 to TRBJ2-7; D call uncertain. CDR1 SGHNT and CDR2 YENEEA come from the germline V gene. The CDR3 contains 12 residues. The V end lost 2 bases, the J end lost 7 bases, and 9 bases lay between the germline ends. The CDR3 nucleotides are TGTGCCAGCAGCTTAACCGGAAGAGAGCAGTACTTC. Translated: CASSLTGREQYF.

Written as DNA, the CDR3 is TGTGCCAGCAGCTCCGTAGGGGGCAACTATGGCTACACCTTC. Protein product: CASSSVGGNYGYTF. This rearrangement joins TRBV5-5 to TRBJ1-2, with 7 bases that match TRBD1. CDR1 and CDR2 from the germline V gene are SGHKS and YYEKEE (reference sequence). Trimming took 3 bases from V and 2 from J; bases not matched to a gene: 4. There are 14 residues in the CDR3.

The chain recombines TRBV10-3 with TRBJ2-7; D perhaps matches TRBD2 (6 bases). With 0 bases removed from V and 8 bases from J, the gap between germline ends came to 8 bases. The CDR3 is made up of 12 amino acids. CDR1 ENHRY and CDR2 SYGVKD come from the germline V gene. CDR3 sequence (DNA): TGTGCCATCAGTGAGTCGGCGGGGAAGCAGTACTTC. Protein sequence: CAISESAGKQYF.

The chain couples TRBV5-6 to TRBJ2-2; D gene unclear. Germline lookup yields CDR1 SGHDT and CDR2 YYEEEE. V lost 4 bases to trimming and J lost 4 bases, with 14 bases between them. This CDR3 contains 15 residues. The CDR3 sequence: CASSPGRSLTGELFF. DNA for the CDR3: TGTGCCAGCAGCCCCGGTCGGAGCCTCACCGGGGAGCTGTTTTTT.

V is TRBV2 and J is TRBJ2-5; 8 bases fit TRBD2. The V gene end was trimmed by 2 bases and the J gene end by 5 bases; junction bases not matched to a gene: 10. The CDR3 sequence is 16 residues long. CDR1 and CDR2 (germline): SNHLY, FYNNEI. CDR3 residues: CASSEPLGGGGETQYF. In DNA, the CDR3 is TGTGCCAGCAGTGAACCCCTCGGGGGGGGAGGGGAGACCCAGTACTTC.

This clone was seen only once. V gene TRBV7-6 combines with J gene TRBJ2-5, with D tentatively TRBD2 (5 bases). Germline CDR1 is SGHVS and CDR2 is FNYEAQ. The V gene lost 4 bases and the J gene lost 0 bases, with 6 bases spanning the gap. The length of the CDR3 is 13 residues. DNA of the CDR3: TGTGCCAGCAGCTACGGGGACCAAGAGACCCAGTACTTC. Translation: CASSYGDQETQYF.

The chain is built from TRBV19 and TRBJ2-7; D is unclear. The CDR3 spans 15 residues. The germline V gene has CDR1 LNHDA and CDR2 SQIVND (reference sequence). Trimming cost V 5 bases and J 2 bases, with 16 bases left between them. CDR3 sequence (DNA): TGTGCCAGTAGTTCCGATAGGGCAGTTACCTACGAGCAGTACTTC. Its protein product is CASSSDRAVTYEQYF.

The chain couples TRBV29-1 to TRBJ2-7, with D tentatively TRBD2 (5 bases). Germline-derived CDR1 and CDR2 are SQVTM and ANQGSEA. The CDR3 covers 14 residues. CDR3 protein: CSGSTVGDSYEQYF. The CDR3 DNA reads as TGCAGTGGGTCGACGGTCGGGGATTCCTACGAGCAGTACTTC.

In DNA, the CDR3 is TGTGCCAGCAGTGCCGGGGGCCCCTACGAGCAGTACTTC. This gives the protein CASSAGGPYEQYF. The chain uses TRBV6-1 and TRBJ2-7; D tentatively reads TRBD1 or TRBD2 (6 bases each). Trimming removed 4 bases from V and 2 bases from J, with 9 bases in between. The CDR3 contains 13 residues. Germline lookup yields CDR1 MNHNS and CDR2 SASEGT.

V usage is TRBV6-9 and J usage is TRBJ2-7; no clear D. Germline loops: CDR1 MNHGY, CDR2 SVAAGI. This CDR3 contains 14 residues. The V and J ends lost 0 bases and 2 bases respectively, with 8 bases between them. The CDR3 spells CASSYSAETYEQYF. CDR3 DNA sequence: TGTGCCAGCAGTTATTCTGCAGAGACCTACGAGCAGTACTTC.

The chain joins TRBV7-2 to TRBJ1-3; a possible D gene is TRBD1 (5 bases). This CDR3 has 14 amino acids. In germline, CDR1 is SGHTA, CDR2 FQGNSA. V dropped 2 bases and J dropped 9 bases, with 14 bases sitting between them. The CDR3 loop reads CASSLTPRGGTIYF. Here the CDR3 DNA reads TGTGCCAGCAGCTTAACCCCCCGGGGGGGCACCATATATTTT.

V and J are TRBV7-2 and TRBJ2-1; TRBD2 matches at 7 bases. Germline CDR1 is SGHTA and CDR2 is FQGNSA. CDR3 length equals 16 residues. The J segment lost 6 bases and the V segment lost 3 bases, leaving 11 bases of the junction unmatched. CDR3 region: CASSFSWGGRVNEQFF. CDR3 in DNA: TGTGCCAGCAGCTTTAGTTGGGGCGGGAGAGTCAATGAGCAGTTCTTC. The whole variable domain, remainder taken from reference TRBV7-2 and TRBJ2-1, is GAGVSQSPSNKVTEKGKDVELRCDPISGHTALYWYRQSLGQGLEFLIYFQGNSAPDKSGLPSDRFSAERTGGSVSTLTIQRTQQEDSAVYLCASSFSWGGRVNEQFFGPGTRLTVL.

The rearrangement links TRBV7-2 to TRBJ2-6; 7 nucleotides match TRBD1. Germline V lookup: CDR1 SGHTA, CDR2 FQGNSA. Losses at the gene ends were 1 base for V and 9 bases for J; bases not matched to a gene: 0. The CDR3 has 13 residues. The CDR3 is CASSLGTGNVLTF. The CDR3 bases are TGTGCCAGCAGCTTAGGGACAGGCAACGTCCTGACTTTC.

The rearrangement uses TRBV27 and TRBJ1-4; 8 bases map to TRBD1. The V and J ends lost 4 bases and 0 bases, in that order; junction bases with no gene match: 7. Germline V gene lookup returns CDR1 MNHEY and CDR2 SMNVEV (reference sequence). The CDR3 covers 17 residues. This chain's CDR3 is CASSSGQGLTTNEKLFF. Here the CDR3 DNA reads TGTGCCAGCAGTTCCGGACAGGGCCTCACAACTAATGAAAAACTGTTTTTT.

This clone was recorded only once. The chain recombines TRBV15 with TRBJ2-5; D unresolved. The closer fit of TRBJ2-7 to the DNA end suggests the J call may be wrong. The length of the CDR3 is 14 residues. Germline V lookup: CDR1 LNHNV, CDR2 YYDKDF (reference sequence). CDR3 DNA: TGTGCCACCAGCAGTAAGCTCAGCTCCTACGAGCAGTACTTC. Protein sequence: CATSSKLSSYEQYF.

This clone has a handful of counts. The chain carries TRBV5-1 and TRBJ2-3; 11 bases are a match to TRBD2. Trimming took 0 bases from V and 2 from J; bases not matched to a gene: 2. The germline gives CDR1 SGHRS, CDR2 YFSETQ. The CDR3 has 16 amino acids. DNA of the CDR3: TGCGCCAGCAGCTTGGCGGGACTAGCGGACACAGATACGCAGTATTTT. Protein: CASSLAGLADTDTQYF.